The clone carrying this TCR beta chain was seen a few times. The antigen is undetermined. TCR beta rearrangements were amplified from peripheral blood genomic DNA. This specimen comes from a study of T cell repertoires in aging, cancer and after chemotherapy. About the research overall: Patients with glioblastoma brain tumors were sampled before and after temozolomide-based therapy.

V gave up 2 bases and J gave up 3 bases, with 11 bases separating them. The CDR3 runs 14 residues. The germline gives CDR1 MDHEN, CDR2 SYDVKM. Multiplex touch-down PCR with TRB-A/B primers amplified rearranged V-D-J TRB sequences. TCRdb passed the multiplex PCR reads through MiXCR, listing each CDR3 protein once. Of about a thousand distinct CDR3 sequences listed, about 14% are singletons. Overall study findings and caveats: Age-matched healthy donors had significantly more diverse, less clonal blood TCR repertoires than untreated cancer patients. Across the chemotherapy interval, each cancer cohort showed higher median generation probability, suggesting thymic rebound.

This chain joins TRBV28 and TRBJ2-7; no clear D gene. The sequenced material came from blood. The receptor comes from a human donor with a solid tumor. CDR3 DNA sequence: TGTGCCAGCAGTTTACCGGAAACAAGCTACGAGCAGTACTTC. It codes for CASSLPETSYEQYF.